The T cell receptor beta chain described here comes from a study of T cell changes during pregnancy in multiple sclerosis. Sequencing used immunoSEQ multiplex PCR; TCRdb keeps in-frame clones, though not all of them. The table lists about 31,000 clones, about 92% of them singletons. CDR1 is LNHDA, CDR2 SQIVND, per germline (reference sequence). CDR3 length equals 14 residues. V was cut by 8 bases and J by 0 bases, with 11 bases left in between. This TCR was sampled from a female donor with multiple sclerosis, enrolled in a pregnancy study. The rearrangement links TRBV19 to TRBJ1-5, with a possible D match to TRBD1 (6 bases). The specimen was CD4+ T cells from peripheral blood mononuclear cells, collected in the second trimester of pregnancy. CDR3 nucleotides: TGTGCCAGTTCAGGGGCCTATAGCAATCAGCCCCAGCATTTT. The encoded protein is CASSGAYSNQPQHF.